The 8 T cell receptor beta chains reported below all come from one sample, sequenced in a study of T cell responses to AZD1222 COVID-19 vaccine. Some clones are missing from TCRdb's copy, which holds only in-frame ones; the method was immunoSEQ multiplex PCR. The repertoire holds around 110,000 clones, 87% seen once, with roughly 5% in the top ten. The starting material was peripheral blood, obtained 28 days after the second AZD1222 dose. Receptor source: an adult who received the AZD1222 COVID-19 vaccine.

V and J are TRBV25-1 and TRBJ1-5; unclear D gene. This CDR3 spans 14 amino acids. The V gene's germline CDR1 is MGHDK and CDR2 SYGVNS. V was pared by 4 bases and J by 0 bases, with 7 bases between. The CDR3 DNA sequence: TGTGCCAGCAGTGCCGGAAATAGCAATCAGCCCCAGCATTTT. Encoded protein: CASSAGNSNQPQHF.

This clone has a single count. The gene calls are TRBV5-5 and TRBJ2-2, with D possibly being TRBD1 or TRBD2 (5 bases each). The V end was cut by 3 bases, the J end by 4 bases, with 10 bases between. The germline gives CDR1 SGHKS, CDR2 YYEKEE (reference sequence). CDR3 length: 14 amino acids. CDR3 sequence (DNA): TGTGCCAGCAGCTGGGACGGGATCACCGGGGAGCTGTTTTTT. Residues: CASSWDGITGELFF.

The rearrangement joins TRBV7-2 to TRBJ1-5; D is perhaps TRBD1 (5 bases). V was pared by 4 bases and J by 2 bases, with 12 bases between. The CDR3 sequence is 15 residues long. Germline loops: CDR1 SGHTA, CDR2 FQGNSA. This CDR3 is CASSWGLGRNQPQHF. DNA for the CDR3: TGTGCCAGCAGCTGGGGGTTAGGGCGCAATCAGCCCCAGCATTTT.

The chain is built from TRBV7-9 and TRBJ2-1; D is unresolved. Germline V lookup: CDR1 SEHNR, CDR2 FQNEAQ (reference sequence). The length of the CDR3 is 16 residues. Trimming left V 8 bases short and J 2 bases short, with 19 bases between. CDR3 coding DNA: TGTGCCAGCTACCCTGGGCTCCCGGTCGCCTACAATGAGCAGTTCTTC. Its protein is CASYPGLPVAYNEQFF.

This sequence joins TRBV11-2 and TRBJ2-7, with TRBD2 as a possible D gene (6 bases). The V gene's germline CDR1 is SGHAT and CDR2 FQNNGV. V dropped 5 bases and J dropped 0 bases, with 11 bases sitting between them. This CDR3 contains 14 residues. The CDR3 loop is CASSPGGRSYEQYF. CDR3 in DNA: TGTGCCAGCAGCCCCGGGGGTCGCTCCTACGAGCAGTACTTC.

The rearrangement joins TRBV6-5 to TRBJ2-3, with 11 nucleotides matching TRBD1. This CDR3 is 14 amino acids long. Germline CDR1 MNHEY, CDR2 SVGAGI. The J segment lost 4 bases and the V segment lost 7 bases, leaving 4 bases of the junction unmatched. For the CDR3, the DNA is TGTGCCAGCACCTCGGGACAGGGGGCAGATACGCAGTATTTT. Protein sequence: CASTSGQGADTQYF.

The chain employs TRBV19 and TRBJ2-3, with 8 nucleotides matching TRBD2. J was trimmed by 1 base and V by 4 bases; bases with no gene match: 7. The CDR3 consists of 16 residues. Per the germline V gene, CDR1 is LNHDA and CDR2 is SQIVND (reference sequence). Here the CDR3 reads CASSNDRGLGTDTQYF. The CDR3 region has the DNA TGTGCCAGTAGTAACGATCGGGGACTAGGCACAGATACGCAGTATTTT.

The chain uses TRBV27 and TRBJ2-2, with TRBD1 matching 8 bases. The CDR3 runs to 16 residues. V shed 0 bases, J shed 3 bases, and the junction held 3 bases outside the gene matches. CDR1 is MNHEY and CDR2 is SMNVEV in the germline V gene (reference sequence). CDR3 in DNA: TGTGCCAGCAGTTTATCCGGGACAGGCTACACCGGGGAGCTGTTTTTT. As protein: CASSLSGTGYTGELFF.